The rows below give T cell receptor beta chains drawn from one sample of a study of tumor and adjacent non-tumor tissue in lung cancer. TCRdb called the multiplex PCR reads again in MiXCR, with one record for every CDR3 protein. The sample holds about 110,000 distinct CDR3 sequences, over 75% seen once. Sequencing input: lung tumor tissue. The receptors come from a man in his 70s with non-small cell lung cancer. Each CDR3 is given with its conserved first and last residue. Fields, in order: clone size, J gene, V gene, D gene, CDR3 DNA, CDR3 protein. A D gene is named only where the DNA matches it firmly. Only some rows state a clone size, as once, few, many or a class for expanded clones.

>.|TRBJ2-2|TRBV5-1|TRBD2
TGCGCCAGCAGCATCGGTGCGGGGGGCTACACCGGGGAGCTGCTTTTT
CASSIGAGGYTGELLF
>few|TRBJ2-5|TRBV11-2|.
TGTGCCAGCAGCAGGCCGGGTATCCAAGAGACCCAGTACTTC
CASSRPGIQETQYF
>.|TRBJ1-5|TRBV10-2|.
TGCGCCAGGAAAACCGACAGCGGTGCTAGTAATCAGCCCCAGCATTTT
CARKTDSGASNQPQHF
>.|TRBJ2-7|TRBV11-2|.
TGTGCCAGCAGTCCCCCCGCCGGGACACTAACCTACGAGCAGTGCTTC
CASSPPAGTLTYEQCF
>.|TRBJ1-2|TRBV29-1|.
TGCAGCGTGACAGGCGGTTTTTTC
CSVTGGFF
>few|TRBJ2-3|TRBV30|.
TGTGCCTGGCCCCCCGACCTGGGGATATCAGATACGCAGTATTTT
CAWPPDLGISDTQYF
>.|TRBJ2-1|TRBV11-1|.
TGTGCCAGCAGCTTAGACAGGCATTTCAATGATCACTCCTTC
CASSLDRHFNDHSF
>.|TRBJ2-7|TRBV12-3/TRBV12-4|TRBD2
TGTGCCAGCAGTTTTTGGGGGGGGGGGGAGATCGGGTCATACGACCAGTATTTC
CASSFWGGGEIGSYDQYF
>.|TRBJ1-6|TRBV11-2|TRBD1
TGTACCATCAGCCCTAGGACAGGGGGAAGCTCCTATAATTCACCCCTCCACTTT
CTISPRTGGSSYNSPLHF
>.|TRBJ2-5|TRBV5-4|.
TGTACCAGCAGCACCGCAGGACCGCAAGAGACCCAGTACTTC
CTSSTAGPQETQYF
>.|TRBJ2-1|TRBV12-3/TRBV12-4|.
TGTGCCAGCAGTTCCGGGGGTAATGGGAGCCTCCGCAATGAGCAGTTCTTC
CASSSGGNGSLRNEQFF
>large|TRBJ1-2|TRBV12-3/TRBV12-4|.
TGTGCCAGCACCCTGGGAGATGGCTACACCTTC
CASTLGDGYTF
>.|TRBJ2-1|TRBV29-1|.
TGCAGCGTTGATCCCCGGGAGAAATACAATGAGCAGTTCTTC
CSVDPREKYNEQFF
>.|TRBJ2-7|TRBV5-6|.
TGTGCCAGCCCGGGCGGGTGGTCCTACGAGCAGTACTTC
CASPGGWSYEQYF
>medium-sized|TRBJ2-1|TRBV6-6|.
TGTGCCAGCAGCCCCCCGAGGGTTTTTAACAATGAGCAGTTCTTC
CASSPPRVFNNEQFF
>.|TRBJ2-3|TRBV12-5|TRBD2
TGTGCTAGTGCCTCACTAGTGGGGGGGTCAGGGGATACGCAGTATTTT
CASASLVGGSGDTQYF
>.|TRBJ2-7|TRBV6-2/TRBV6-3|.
TGTGCCAGCAGTTCCGTAGCGGATAGCTCCTATGAGCAGTACTTC
CASSSVADSSYEQYF
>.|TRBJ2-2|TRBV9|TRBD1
TGTGCCAGCAGCGAACAGGGGGACACCGGGAAGCTATTTTTT
CASSEQGDTGKLFF
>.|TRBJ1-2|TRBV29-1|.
TGCGGCGTTGAAAATAGTGGAAAGGGAAGTGGCTACACCTTC
CGVENSGKGSGYTF
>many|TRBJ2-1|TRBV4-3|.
TGCGCCAGCAGCCAACAGATCGGGGCTTACAATGAGCAGTTCTTC
CASSQQIGAYNEQFF
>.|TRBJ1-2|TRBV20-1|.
TGCAGTGATACGCTTCAATCCCTCGGGTACTATGGCTACACCTTC
CSDTLQSLGYYGYTF
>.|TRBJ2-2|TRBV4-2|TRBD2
TGTACTAGCTACGGACTAGCGGGAGTGGGGACCGGGGAGCTGTTTTTT
CTSYGLAGVGTGELFF
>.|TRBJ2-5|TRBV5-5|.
TGCGCCAACAGCTTGGTCAGTCCGGAGACCCAATACTTC
CANSLVSPETQYF
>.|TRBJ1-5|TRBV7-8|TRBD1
TGTGCCAGTAGCGGGACAGGGAATAGCAATCAGCCCCATCATTTT
CASSGTGNSNQPHHF
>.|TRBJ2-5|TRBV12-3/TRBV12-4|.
TGTGCCAGCACTTTTATGGACAGACAAGAGACTCAGTACTTC
CASTFMDRQETQYF
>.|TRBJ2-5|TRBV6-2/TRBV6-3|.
TGTGCCAGCAGTTACGACGAGAGTGCGCAGAGCCAGTACTTC
CASSYDESAQSQYF
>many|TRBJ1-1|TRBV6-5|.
TGTGCCAGCAGCTCTTCGGGGGGAGCGAACACTGAAGCTTTCTTT
CASSSSGGANTEAFF
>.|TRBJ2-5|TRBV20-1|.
TGCAGTGCTATAGATGTCACTAGTCGAGGAGAGACCCAGTACTTC
CSAIDVTSRGETQYF
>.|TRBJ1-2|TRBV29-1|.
TGCAGCATTGAAGAGTACGTTCAGTGCCATACTAATTATGGCTACACCTTC
CSIEEYVQCHTNYGYTF
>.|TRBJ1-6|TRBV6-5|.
TGTGCCAGCAGTAAAGCCGGGACGGAGGTTTATCTACCCCTCCACTTT
CASSKAGTEVYLPLHF
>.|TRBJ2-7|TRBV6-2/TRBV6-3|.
TGTGCCATCATCCGGGGGGCCGACTACAAGCAGTACTTC
CAIIRGADYKQYF
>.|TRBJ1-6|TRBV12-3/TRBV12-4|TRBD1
TGTGACAGCGCCTCAGGGACAGGGGGCTATAATTCACCCCTCCACTTT
CDSASGTGGYNSPLHF
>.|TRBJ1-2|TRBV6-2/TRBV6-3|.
TGTGCCAGCAGCGCGAACTATGACTACACCTTC
CASSANYDYTF
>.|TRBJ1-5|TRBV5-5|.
TGTGCCAGGAGCTTGGCCTGGACAGTAAATCAGCCCCAGCATTTT
CARSLAWTVNQPQHF
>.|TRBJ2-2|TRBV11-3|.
TGTGTCAGCAGCCCGCGACAGGTCAACACCGGGCAGCTGTTTTTT
CVSSPRQVNTGQLFF
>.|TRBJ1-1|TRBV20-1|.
TGCAGTGCGGCGGGGGTAATGTTAGGTAACACTGAGGTTTTCTTT
CSAAGVMLGNTEVFF
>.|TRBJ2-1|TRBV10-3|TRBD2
TGTGTCATCAGTGAAGTAGTTGGCGGGAGGTACAATGAGCAGTTCTTC
CVISEVVGGRYNEQFF
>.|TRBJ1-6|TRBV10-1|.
TGCGCCAGCAGTGAGTCGCTACACGATTCACCCCTTCACTTT
CASSESLHDSPLHF
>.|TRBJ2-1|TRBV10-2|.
TGCCCCAGCAGGTCCTCGGGATCCTCTTATCATGAGCAGTTCTTC
CPSRSSGSSYHEQFF
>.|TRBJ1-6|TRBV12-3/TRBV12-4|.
TGTGCTAGCAGTTCGGGACACCCCAATTCACCCCTCCACTTT
CASSSGHPNSPLHF
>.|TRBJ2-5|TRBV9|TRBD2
TGTGCCAGCAGCGTTAGCGGGAGGGAGATAGGGGAGACCCAGCACTTC
CASSVSGREIGETQHF